This T cell receptor (beta chain) was profiled in a study of response to subunit inactivated influenza vaccine (dated by TCRdb to between 2018 and 2020). Background for the entire study: To follow how T cells responded to a trivalent subunit inactivated influenza vaccine, the researchers relied on deep quantitative profiling of the T cell receptor repertoire. The paper's findings and limits, for the study overall: According to the authors, only a limited number of new T cells may be recruited by each seasonal influenza vaccination.

The method behind the library was RT-PCR. The instrument given in TCRdb is Illumina HiSeq 2500. Clones were called with MiXCR by TCRdb after fastp trimmed the public reads at Q25, and only in-frame beta chains were retained. Every CDR3 protein is listed once, alongside the most common genes and DNA of its rows. The sample table contains 800,000 or so distinct CDR3 sequences; only one count was recorded for roughly 20% of them. The ten largest clones represent around 9.6% of the sample. This clonotype was detected once. Its antigen is not yet known. No much larger clone is present one base from it, and per-base qualities are unavailable. One read alone is a weak basis. The TCR sequence derives from a man aged 50 to 60 who received an inactivated influenza vaccine. Donor details come from another sample of the same person, matched by shared clones. The specimen comprised PBMCs from blood, sampled around 5 days after vaccination.

The bases are TGTGCCAGCAGCTTAGCGGAGTTGGGGGGGCGAGAGACCCAGTACTTC. The translation is CASSLAELGGRETQYF. The chain was built from TRBV7-2 and TRBJ2-5, and possibly TRBD2, on 7 matching bases. Its CDR3 holds 16 amino acids, cysteine through phenylalanine. CDR3 DNA is the only sequence kept; it has 48 bases, read in frame from the first base. V is cut by 0 bases and J by 4 bases, and the space between the germline ends is 15 bases. The germline V gene specifies SGHTA as CDR1 and FQGNSA as CDR2.